The rows below give T cell receptor beta chains drawn from one sample of a study of blood T cell repertoires in COVID-19. Clones were sequenced by immunoSEQ multiplex PCR, and TCRdb holds only the in-frame ones, with some missing. The table shows 20,000 to 25,000 clones, with around 81% occurring only once. Sequenced input: peripheral blood. Receptors were obtained from a man aged 55 to 70 with active COVID-19. The CDR3 runs from the conserved cysteine through the conserved F or W. D genes are given only for firm matches. Clone size is given for some rows only: seen once, a few or many times, or a class if the clone is expanded.

CDR3 | DNA | size | D | J | V
CAKTRDTYEQYF | TGTGCCAAGACCAGGGACACCTACGAGCAGTACTTC | - | - | TRBJ2-7 | TRBV6-5
CASSQDHAGISYEQYF | TGCGCCAGCAGCCAAGATCACGCAGGGATCTCCTACGAGCAGTACTTC | few | - | TRBJ2-7 | TRBV4-3
CASSPPEGSDTQYF | TGTGCCAGCTCACCCCCAGAGGGTTCAGATACGCAGTATTTT | - | - | TRBJ2-3 | TRBV18
CASRVQGPRHEQYF | TGTGCCAGCAGGGTACAGGGGCCCCGCCACGAGCAGTACTTC | once | TRBD1 | TRBJ2-7 | TRBV6-6
CASCYQGMQETQYF | TGCGCCAGCTGCTATCAGGGCATGCAAGAGACCCAGTACTTC | - | - | TRBJ2-5 | TRBV5-1
CASSPQGIDGYTF | TGTGCCAGCTCACCGCAGGGTATTGATGGCTACACCTTC | - | - | TRBJ1-2 | TRBV18
CASSVTDTDEAFF | TGTGCCAGCAGTGTCACGGACACCGATGAAGCTTTCTTT | few | - | TRBJ1-1 | TRBV28
CSAPSGYEQYF | TGCAGTGCTCCATCGGGCTACGAGCAGTACTTC | - | - | TRBJ2-7 | TRBV20-1
CASNGVGLAVPNSYNEQFF | TGCGCCAGCAACGGAGTGGGACTAGCGGTTCCCAACTCCTACAATGAGCAGTTCTTC | - | TRBD2 | TRBJ2-1 | TRBV10-1
CASSRSGQDTEAFF | TGTGCCAGCAGTCGCTCCGGACAGGACACTGAAGCTTTCTTT | - | TRBD1 | TRBJ1-1 | TRBV6-5
CATSGSGSDEQFF | TGTGCCACCAGCGGTAGCGGGAGCGATGAGCAGTTCTTC | few | TRBD2 | TRBJ2-1 | TRBV15
CASSWAFYNEQFF | TGTGCCAGCAGTTGGGCCTTTTACAATGAGCAGTTCTTC | - | - | TRBJ2-1 | TRBV6-2/TRBV6-3
CASSSLGQGSTDTQYF | TGTGCCAGCAGCTCATTAGGACAGGGCAGCACAGATACGCAGTATTTT | - | TRBD1 | TRBJ2-3 | TRBV7-2
CASSLTGASGRVWDEQFF | TGTGCCAGCAGCTTAACTGGGGCTAGCGGGAGAGTATGGGATGAGCAGTTCTTC | few | TRBD2 | TRBJ2-1 | TRBV7-3
CASSTDRGGSSYEQYF | TGTGCCAGTAGTACCGACAGGGGAGGGAGCTCCTACGAGCAGTACTTC | - | - | TRBJ2-7 | TRBV19
CSVEVGQGDSAFF | TGCAGCGTTGAAGTGGGACAGGGGGATTCAGCTTTCTTT | - | TRBD1 | TRBJ1-1 | TRBV29-1
CASSALGRDTQYF | TGTGCCAGCAGCGCACTAGGGCGGGATACGCAGTATTTT | - | - | TRBJ2-3 | TRBV11-2
CASSNQGQGARFNTEAFF | TGTGCCAGCAGCAACCAGGGACAGGGGGCGAGGTTTAACACTGAAGCTTTCTTT | once | TRBD1 | TRBJ1-1 | TRBV7-2
CASRNLAGAAGELFF | TGTGCCAGCAGAAATCTAGCGGGAGCGGCCGGGGAGCTGTTTTTT | - | TRBD2 | TRBJ2-2 | TRBV6-4
CASSNRQGASTEAFF | TGTGCCAGCAGCAACCGACAGGGGGCGAGCACTGAAGCTTTCTTT | once | TRBD1 | TRBJ1-1 | TRBV7-3
CTSRECNPKTSGRGYTQYF | TGCACCAGCAGGGAGTGTAACCCAAAGACTAGCGGGAGGGGGTACACGCAGTATTTT | - | - | TRBJ2-3 | TRBV1
CASSPTSGNLASTDTQYF | TGTGCCAGCAGCCCTACTAGCGGGAATTTGGCTAGCACAGATACGCAGTATTTT | - | TRBD2 | TRBJ2-3 | TRBV9
CASSIVGGRFSYNEQFF | TGTGCCAGTAGTATAGTTGGCGGTCGATTCTCCTACAATGAGCAGTTCTTC | - | - | TRBJ2-1 | TRBV19
CASSQLQGAGGYTF | TGTGCCAGCAGCCAACTTCAGGGGGCCGGTGGCTACACCTTC | - | TRBD1 | TRBJ1-2 | TRBV3-1/TRBV3-2
CASSQVVSAPIF | TGTGCCAGCAGCCAAGTTGTTAGCGCTCCGATATTC | - | - | TRBJ2-4 | TRBV14
CASTPRGGAINQPQHF | TGTGCCAGCACCCCGCGGGGAGGGGCGATCAATCAGCCCCAGCATTTT | - | - | TRBJ1-5 | TRBV28
CASAGTSGSYNEQFF | TGTGCCAGCGCTGGGACTAGCGGATCTTACAATGAGCAGTTCTTC | - | TRBD2 | TRBJ2-1 | TRBV3-1/TRBV3-2